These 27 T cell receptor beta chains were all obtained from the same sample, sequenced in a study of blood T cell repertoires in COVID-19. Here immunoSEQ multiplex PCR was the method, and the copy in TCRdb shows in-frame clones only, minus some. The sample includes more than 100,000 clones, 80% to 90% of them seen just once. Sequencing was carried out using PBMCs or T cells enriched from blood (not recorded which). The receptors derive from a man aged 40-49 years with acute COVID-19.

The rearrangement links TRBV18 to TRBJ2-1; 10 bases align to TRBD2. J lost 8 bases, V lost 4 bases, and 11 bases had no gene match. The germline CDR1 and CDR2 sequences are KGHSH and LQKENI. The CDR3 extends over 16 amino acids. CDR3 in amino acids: CASSRRTSGLGDEQFF. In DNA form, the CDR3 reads TGTGCCAGCTCACGACGGACTAGCGGTTTGGGGGATGAGCAGTTCTTC.

The CDR3 coding sequence is TGTGCCAGCTCTCCCGGGACAGGGGATCCCGATACGCAGTATTTT. This gives the protein CASSPGTGDPDTQYF. This rearrangement joins TRBV18 to TRBJ2-3; 10 bases are a match to TRBD1. The CDR3 loop spans 15 amino acids. Trimming took 6 bases from V and 6 from J; bases not matched to a gene: 9. From germline, CDR1 is KGHSH and CDR2 LQKENI.

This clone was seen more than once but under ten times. The CDR3 DNA reads as TGTGCCAGCAGCCTACAGGGGGCGCCCGCTGAAGCTTTCTTT. Translated: CASSLQGAPAEAFF. The rearrangement joins TRBV7-3 to TRBJ1-1; 9 nucleotides match TRBD1. Germline CDR1 reads SGHTA; CDR2 reads FQGTGA. The CDR3 spans 14 residues. V gave up 5 bases and J gave up 6 bases; unmatched junction bases: 7.

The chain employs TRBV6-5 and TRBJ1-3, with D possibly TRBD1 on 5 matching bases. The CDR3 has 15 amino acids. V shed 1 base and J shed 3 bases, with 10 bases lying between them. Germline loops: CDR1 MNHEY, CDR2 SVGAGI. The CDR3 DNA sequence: TGTGCCAGCAGTTACTGGGGCCAGGGTGGAAACACCATATATTTT. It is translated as CASSYWGQGGNTIYF.

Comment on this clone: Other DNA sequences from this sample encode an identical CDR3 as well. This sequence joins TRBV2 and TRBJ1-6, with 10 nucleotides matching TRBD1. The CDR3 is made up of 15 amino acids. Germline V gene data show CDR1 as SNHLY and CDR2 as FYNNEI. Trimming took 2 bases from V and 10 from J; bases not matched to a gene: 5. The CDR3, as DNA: TGTGCCAGCAGTGAAAGGACAGGGGGGTACTCACCCCTCCACTTT. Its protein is CASSERTGGYSPLHF.

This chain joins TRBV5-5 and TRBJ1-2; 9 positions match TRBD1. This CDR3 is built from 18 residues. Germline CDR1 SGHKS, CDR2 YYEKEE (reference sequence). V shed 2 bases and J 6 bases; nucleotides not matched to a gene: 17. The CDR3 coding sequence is TGTGCCAGCAGCTTAGCACAGGGGGCCCAAGGGGGCGAAAATGGCTACACCTTC. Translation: CASSLAQGAQGGENGYTF.

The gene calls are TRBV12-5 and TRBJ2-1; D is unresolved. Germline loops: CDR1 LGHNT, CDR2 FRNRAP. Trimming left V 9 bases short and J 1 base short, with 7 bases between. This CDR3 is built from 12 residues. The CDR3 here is CASGRSYNEQFF. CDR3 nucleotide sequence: TGTGCTAGCGGTCGTTCCTACAATGAGCAGTTCTTC.

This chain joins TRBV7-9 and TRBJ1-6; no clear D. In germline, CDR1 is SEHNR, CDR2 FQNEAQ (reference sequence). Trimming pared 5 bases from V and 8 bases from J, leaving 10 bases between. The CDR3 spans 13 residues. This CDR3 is CASSLFGHSPLHF. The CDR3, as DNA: TGTGCCAGCAGCCTCTTTGGGCATTCACCCCTCCACTTT.

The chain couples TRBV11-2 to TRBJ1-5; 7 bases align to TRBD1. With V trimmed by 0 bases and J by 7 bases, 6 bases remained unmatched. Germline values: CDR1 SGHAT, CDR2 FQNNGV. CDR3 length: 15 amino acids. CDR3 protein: CASSLDRTGWQPQHF. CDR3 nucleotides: TGTGCCAGCAGCTTAGATCGGACAGGTTGGCAGCCCCAGCATTTT.

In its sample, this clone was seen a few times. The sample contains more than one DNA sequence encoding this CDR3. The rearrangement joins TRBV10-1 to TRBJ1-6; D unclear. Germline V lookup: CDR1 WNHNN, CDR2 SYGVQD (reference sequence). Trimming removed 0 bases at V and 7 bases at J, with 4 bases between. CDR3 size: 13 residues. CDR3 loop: CASSESRNSPLHF. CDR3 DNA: TGCGCCAGCAGTGAGTCGCGGAATTCACCCCTCCACTTT.

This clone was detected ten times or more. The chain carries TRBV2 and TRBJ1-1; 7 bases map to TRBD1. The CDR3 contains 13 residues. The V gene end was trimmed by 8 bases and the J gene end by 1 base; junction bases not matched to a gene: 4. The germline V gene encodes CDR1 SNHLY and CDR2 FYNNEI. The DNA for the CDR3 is TGTGCCAGCGAAGGGACAGCGAACACTGAAGCTTTCTTT. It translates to CASEGTANTEAFF.

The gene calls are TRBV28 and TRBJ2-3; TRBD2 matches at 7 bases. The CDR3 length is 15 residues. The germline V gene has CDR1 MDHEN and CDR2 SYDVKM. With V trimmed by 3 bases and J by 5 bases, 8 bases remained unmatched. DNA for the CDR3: TGTGCCAGCAGTTTTGGCGGGAGAAGTCGAGATACGCAGTATTTT. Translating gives CASSFGGRSRDTQYF.

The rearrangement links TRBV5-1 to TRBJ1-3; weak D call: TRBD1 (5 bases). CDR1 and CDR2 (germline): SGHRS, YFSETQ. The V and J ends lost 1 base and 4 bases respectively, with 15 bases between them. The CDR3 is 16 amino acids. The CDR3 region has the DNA TGCGCCAGCAGCTTGAAAGCGGAGGGGTACGGAAACACCATATATTTT. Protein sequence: CASSLKAEGYGNTIYF.

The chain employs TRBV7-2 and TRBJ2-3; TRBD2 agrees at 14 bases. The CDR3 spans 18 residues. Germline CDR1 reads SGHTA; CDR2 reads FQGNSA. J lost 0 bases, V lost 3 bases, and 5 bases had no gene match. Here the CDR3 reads CASSFGLAGGISTDTQYF. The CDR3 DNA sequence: TGTGCCAGCAGCTTCGGACTAGCGGGAGGTATAAGCACAGATACGCAGTATTTT.

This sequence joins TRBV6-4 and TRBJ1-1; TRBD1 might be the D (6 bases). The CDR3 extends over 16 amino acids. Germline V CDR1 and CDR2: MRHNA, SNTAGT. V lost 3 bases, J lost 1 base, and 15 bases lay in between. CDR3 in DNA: TGTGCCAGCAGTGAGACGGGGGGCCGCGGGAACACTGAAGCTTTCTTT. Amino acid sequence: CASSETGGRGNTEAFF.

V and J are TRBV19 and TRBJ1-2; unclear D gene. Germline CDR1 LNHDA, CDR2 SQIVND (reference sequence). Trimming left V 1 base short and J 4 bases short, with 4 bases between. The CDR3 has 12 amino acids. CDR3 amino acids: CASSIAGYGYTF. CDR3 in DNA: TGTGCCAGTAGTATAGCCGGCTATGGCTACACCTTC.

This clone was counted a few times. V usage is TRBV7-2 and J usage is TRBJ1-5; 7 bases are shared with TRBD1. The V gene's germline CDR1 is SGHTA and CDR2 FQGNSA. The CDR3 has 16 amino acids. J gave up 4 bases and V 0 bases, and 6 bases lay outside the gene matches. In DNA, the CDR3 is TGTGCCAGCAGCTTAGCCGGGACAGAGATTAATCAGCCCCAGCATTTT. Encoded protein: CASSLAGTEINQPQHF.

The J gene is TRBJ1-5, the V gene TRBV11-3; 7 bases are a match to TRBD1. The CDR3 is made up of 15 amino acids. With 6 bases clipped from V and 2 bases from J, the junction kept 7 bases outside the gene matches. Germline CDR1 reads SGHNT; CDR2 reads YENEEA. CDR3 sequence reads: CASRPTGDCNQPQHF. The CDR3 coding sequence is TGTGCCAGCAGGCCAACAGGGGACTGCAATCAGCCCCAGCATTTT.

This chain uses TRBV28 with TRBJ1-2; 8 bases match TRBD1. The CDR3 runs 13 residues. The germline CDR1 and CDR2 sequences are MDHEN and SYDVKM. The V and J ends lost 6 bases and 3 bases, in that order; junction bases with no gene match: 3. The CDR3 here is CASRPGQDYGYTF. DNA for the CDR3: TGTGCCAGCAGGCCGGGACAGGACTATGGCTACACCTTC.

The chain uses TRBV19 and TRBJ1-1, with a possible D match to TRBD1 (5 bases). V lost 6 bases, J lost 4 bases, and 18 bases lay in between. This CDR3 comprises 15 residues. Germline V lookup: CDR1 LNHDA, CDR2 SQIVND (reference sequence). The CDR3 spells CASRYSGRGRTEAFF. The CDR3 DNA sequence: TGTGCCAGTAGATACTCCGGGAGGGGCCGCACTGAAGCTTTCTTT.

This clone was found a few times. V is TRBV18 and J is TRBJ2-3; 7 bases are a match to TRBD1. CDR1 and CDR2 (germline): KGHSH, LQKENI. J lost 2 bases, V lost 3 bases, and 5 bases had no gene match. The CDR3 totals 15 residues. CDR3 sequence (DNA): TGTGCCAGCTCACCCTGGGACAGTACCACAGATACGCAGTATTTT. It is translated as CASSPWDSTTDTQYF.

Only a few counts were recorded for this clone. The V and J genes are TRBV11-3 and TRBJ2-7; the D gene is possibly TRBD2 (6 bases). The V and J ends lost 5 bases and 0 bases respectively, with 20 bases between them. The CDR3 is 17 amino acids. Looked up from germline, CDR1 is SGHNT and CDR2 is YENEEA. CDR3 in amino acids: CASSLPGSRFSSYEQYF. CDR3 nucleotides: TGTGCCAGCAGCCTACCCGGGAGTCGCTTCAGCTCCTACGAGCAGTACTTC.

The CDR3 reads CASSLGGGIGQPQHF. The CDR3 DNA reads TGTGCCAGCAGCTTAGGCGGGGGCATCGGGCAGCCCCAGCATTTT. This chain joins TRBV7-2 and TRBJ1-5; tentative D call: TRBD1 (6 bases). With 1 base removed from V and 7 bases from J, the gap between germline ends came to 14 bases. Germline assignment: CDR1 SGHTA and CDR2 FQGNSA. The CDR3 consists of 15 residues.

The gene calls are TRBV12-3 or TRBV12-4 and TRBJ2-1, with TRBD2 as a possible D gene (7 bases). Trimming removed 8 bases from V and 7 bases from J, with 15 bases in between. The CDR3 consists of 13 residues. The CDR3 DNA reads TGTGCCAGCGCGCTCGGGGGGCCGAATGAGCAGTTCTTC. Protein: CASALGGPNEQFF.

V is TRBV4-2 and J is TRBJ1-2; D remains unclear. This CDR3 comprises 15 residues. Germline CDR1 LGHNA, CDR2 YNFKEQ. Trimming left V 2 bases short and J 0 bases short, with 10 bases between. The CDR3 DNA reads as TGTGCCAGCAGCCAAAGTGAGGGTTCTAACTATGGCTACACCTTC. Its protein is CASSQSEGSNYGYTF.

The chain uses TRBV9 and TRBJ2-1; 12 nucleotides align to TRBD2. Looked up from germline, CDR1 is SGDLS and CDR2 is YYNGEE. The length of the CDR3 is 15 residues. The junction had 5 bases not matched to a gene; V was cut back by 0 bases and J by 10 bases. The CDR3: CASSVGLAGAGEQFF. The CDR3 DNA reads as TGTGCCAGCAGCGTAGGACTAGCGGGAGCGGGAGAGCAGTTCTTC.

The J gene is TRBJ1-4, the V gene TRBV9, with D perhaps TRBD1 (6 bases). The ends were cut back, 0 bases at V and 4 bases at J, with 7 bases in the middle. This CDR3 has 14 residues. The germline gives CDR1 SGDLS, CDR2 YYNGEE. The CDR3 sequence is CASSVAQGNEKLFF. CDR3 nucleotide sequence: TGTGCCAGCAGCGTAGCACAGGGTAATGAAAAACTGTTTTTT.